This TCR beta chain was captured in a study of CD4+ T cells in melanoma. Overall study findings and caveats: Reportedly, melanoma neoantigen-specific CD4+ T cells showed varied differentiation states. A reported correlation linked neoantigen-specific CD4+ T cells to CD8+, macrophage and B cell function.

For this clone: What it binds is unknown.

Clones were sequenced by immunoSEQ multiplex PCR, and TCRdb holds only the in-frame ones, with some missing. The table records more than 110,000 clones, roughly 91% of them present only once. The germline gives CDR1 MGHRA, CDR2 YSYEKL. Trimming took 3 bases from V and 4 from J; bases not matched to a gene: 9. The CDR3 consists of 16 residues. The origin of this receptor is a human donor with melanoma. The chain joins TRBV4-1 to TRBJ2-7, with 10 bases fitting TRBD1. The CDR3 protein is CASSHQPGQGPYEQYF. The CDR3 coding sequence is TGCGCCAGCAGCCATCAACCGGGACAGGGGCCTTACGAGCAGTACTTC.